The clone carrying this TCR beta chain ranks as medium-sized in terms of frequency. The germline V gene encodes CDR1 SEHNR and CDR2 FQNEAQ (reference sequence). This CDR3 is 15 amino acids long. This sample was included in a study of T cell clusters in autoimmune cytopenias. Multiplex touch-down PCR amplified TRB using TRB-A and TRB-B pools in one tube. TCRdb reprocessed the multiplex PCR reads, with one entry per CDR3 protein and no DNA. The sample yields 3,500 or so distinct CDR3 sequences, of which the top ten take up approximately 7.1%. TRB amplification used 250 ng of peripheral blood genomic DNA. These data were also filed under a second study, of T cell repertoires in aging, cancer and after chemotherapy.

Specimen: peripheral blood. This receptor was identified in a human donor in good health. The rearrangement joins TRBV7-9 to TRBJ2-7; the D call of TRBD2 rests on TCRdb alone, since no DNA is present to check it. The chain's CDR3 is CASSLVSGRFGEQYF.